Here is one T cell receptor (beta chain) with its context. The target antigen is unknown. This specimen comes from a study of cytomegalovirus exposure and HLA in healthy donors. Study outcomes and limitations: Across all donors, roughly uniform sequencing depth was an assumption of the presence/absence analyses.

In the PCR, 60 Vbeta and 13 Jbeta primers were used. Authors' analysis steps: Approximately 11 million of the approximately 80 million unique TCR beta chains counted in a later analysis were shared. TCRdb's copy holds only in-frame clones and misses some; the assay was immunoSEQ multiplex PCR. For V, J and clone size, that table is used; D and trimming come from the DNA. Its clone listing holds 130,000 or so clones. Healthy bone marrow donors made up the cohort. This CDR3 has 16 residues. The V end lost 4 bases, the J end lost 2 bases, and 18 bases lay between the germline ends. The germline V gene encodes CDR1 SGHTA and CDR2 FQGNSA.

The receptor comes from a woman aged 40 to 50 in good health and CMV-seronegative. Sequencing used PBMCs. The V gene is TRBV7-2, the J gene TRBJ2-7, with a tentative D call TRBD2 (5 bases). The CDR3 here is CASSSSSGLLPYEQYF. CDR3 coding DNA: TGTGCCAGCAGCTCATCCTCCGGACTCCTCCCCTACGAGCAGTACTTC.